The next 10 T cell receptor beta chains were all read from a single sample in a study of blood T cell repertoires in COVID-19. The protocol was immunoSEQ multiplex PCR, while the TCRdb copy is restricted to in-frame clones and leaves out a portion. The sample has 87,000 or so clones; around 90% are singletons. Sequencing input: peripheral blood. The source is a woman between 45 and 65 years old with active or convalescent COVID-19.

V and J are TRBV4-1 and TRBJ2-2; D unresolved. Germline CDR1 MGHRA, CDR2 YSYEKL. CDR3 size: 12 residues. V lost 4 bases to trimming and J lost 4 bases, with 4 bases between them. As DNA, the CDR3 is TGCGCCAGCAGCCCGGGCACCGGGGAGCTGTTTTTT. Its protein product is CASSPGTGELFF.

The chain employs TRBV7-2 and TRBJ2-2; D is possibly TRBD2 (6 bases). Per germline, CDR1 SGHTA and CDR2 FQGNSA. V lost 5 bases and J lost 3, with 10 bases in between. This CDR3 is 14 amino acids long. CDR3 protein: CASSVGTYTGELFF. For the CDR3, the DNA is TGTGCCAGCAGCGTTGGGACTTACACCGGGGAGCTGTTTTTT.

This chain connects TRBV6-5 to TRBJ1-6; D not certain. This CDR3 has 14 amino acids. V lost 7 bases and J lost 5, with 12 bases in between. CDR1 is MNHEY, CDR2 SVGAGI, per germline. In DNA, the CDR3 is TGTGCCAGCACCCAGGCGAAGGATAATTCACCCCTCCACTTT. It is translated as CASTQAKDNSPLHF.

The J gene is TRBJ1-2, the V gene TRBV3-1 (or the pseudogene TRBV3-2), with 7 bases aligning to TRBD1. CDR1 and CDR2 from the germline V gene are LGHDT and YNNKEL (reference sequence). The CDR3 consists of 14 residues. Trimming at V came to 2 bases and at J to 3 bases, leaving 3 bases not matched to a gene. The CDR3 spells CASSQYGTDYGYTF. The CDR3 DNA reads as TGTGCCAGCAGCCAATATGGGACAGACTATGGCTACACCTTC.

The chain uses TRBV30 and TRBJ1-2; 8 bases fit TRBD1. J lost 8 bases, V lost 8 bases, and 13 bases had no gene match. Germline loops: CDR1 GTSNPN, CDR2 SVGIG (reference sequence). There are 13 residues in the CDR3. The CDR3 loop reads CAGRWTGWDGYTF. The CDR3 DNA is TGTGCCGGACGTTGGACAGGGTGGGACGGCTACACCTTC.

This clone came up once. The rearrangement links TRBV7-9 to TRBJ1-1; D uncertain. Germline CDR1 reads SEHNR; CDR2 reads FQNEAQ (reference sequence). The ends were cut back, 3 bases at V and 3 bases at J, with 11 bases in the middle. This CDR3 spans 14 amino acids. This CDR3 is CASSLEDEYTEAFF. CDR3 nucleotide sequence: TGTGCCAGCAGCTTGGAGGACGAGTACACTGAAGCTTTCTTT.

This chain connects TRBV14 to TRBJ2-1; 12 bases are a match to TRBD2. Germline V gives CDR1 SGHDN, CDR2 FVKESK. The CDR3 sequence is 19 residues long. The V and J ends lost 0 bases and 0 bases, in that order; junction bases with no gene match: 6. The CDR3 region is CASSQDGLAGGSSYNEQFF. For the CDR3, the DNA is TGTGCCAGCAGCCAAGACGGTCTAGCGGGGGGGAGCTCCTACAATGAGCAGTTCTTC.

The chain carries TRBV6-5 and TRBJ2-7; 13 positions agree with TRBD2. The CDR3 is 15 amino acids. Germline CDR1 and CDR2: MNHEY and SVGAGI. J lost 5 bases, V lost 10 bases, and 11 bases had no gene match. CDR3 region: CATAPTSGGAHEQYF. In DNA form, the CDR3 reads TGTGCCACCGCCCCCACTAGCGGGGGGGCCCACGAGCAGTACTTC.

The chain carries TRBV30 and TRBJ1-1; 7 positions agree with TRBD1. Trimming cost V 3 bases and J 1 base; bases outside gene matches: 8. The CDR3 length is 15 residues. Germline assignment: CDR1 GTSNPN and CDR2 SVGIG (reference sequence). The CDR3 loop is CAWRRGGAGNTEAFF. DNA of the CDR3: TGTGCCTGGAGAAGAGGGGGCGCGGGGAACACTGAAGCTTTCTTT. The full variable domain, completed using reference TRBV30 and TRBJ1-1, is SQTIHQWPATLVQPVGSPLSLECTVEGTSNPNLYWYRQAAGRGLQLLFYSVGIGQISSEVPQNLSASRPQDRQFILSSKKLLLSDSGFYLCAWRRGGAGNTEAFFGQGTRLTVV.

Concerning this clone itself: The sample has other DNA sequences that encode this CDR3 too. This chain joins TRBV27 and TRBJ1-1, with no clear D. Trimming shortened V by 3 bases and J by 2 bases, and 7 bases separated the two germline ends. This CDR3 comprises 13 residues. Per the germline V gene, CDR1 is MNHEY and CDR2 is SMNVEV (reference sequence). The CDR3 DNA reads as TGTGCCAGCAGTTTTAGCACAAACACTGAAGCTTTCTTT. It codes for CASSFSTNTEAFF.